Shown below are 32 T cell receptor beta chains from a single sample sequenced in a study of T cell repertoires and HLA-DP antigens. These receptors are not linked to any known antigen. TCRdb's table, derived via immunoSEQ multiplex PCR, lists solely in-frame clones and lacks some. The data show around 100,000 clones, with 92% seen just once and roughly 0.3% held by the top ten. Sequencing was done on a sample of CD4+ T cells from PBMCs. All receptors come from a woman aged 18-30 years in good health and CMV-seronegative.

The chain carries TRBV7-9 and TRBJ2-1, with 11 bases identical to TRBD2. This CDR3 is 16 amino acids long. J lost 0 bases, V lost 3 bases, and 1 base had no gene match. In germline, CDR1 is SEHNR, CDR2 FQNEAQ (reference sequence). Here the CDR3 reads CASSFSGRASYNEQFF. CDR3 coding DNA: TGTGCCAGCAGCTTTAGCGGGAGGGCCTCCTACAATGAGCAGTTCTTC.

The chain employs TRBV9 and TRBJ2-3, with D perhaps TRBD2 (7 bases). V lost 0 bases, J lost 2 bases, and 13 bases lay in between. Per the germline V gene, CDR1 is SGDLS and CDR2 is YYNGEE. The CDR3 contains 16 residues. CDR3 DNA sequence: TGTGCCAGCAGCGTAGACCCGGGGGGCCACACAGATACGCAGTATTTT. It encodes CASSVDPGGHTDTQYF. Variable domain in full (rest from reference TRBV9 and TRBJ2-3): DSGVTQTPKHLITATGQRVTLRCSPRSGDLSVYWYQQSLDQGLQFLIQYYNGEERAKGNILERFSAQQFPDLHSELNLSSLELGDSALYFCASSVDPGGHTDTQYFGPGTRLTVL.

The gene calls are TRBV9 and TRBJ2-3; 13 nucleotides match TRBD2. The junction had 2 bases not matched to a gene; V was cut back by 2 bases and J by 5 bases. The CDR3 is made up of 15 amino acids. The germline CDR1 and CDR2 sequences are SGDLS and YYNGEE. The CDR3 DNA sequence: TGTGCCAGCAGCGTGGGACTAGCGGGGAGAGATACGCAGTATTTT. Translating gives CASSVGLAGRDTQYF.

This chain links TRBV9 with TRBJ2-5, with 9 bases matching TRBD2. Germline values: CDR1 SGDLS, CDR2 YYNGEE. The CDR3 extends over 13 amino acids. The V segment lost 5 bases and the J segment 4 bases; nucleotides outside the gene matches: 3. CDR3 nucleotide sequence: TGTGCCAGCAGTGGAGCGGGAGGAGAGACCCAGTACTTC. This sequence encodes CASSGAGGETQYF. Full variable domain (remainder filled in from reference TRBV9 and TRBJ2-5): DSGVTQTPKHLITATGQRVTLRCSPRSGDLSVYWYQQSLDQGLQFLIQYYNGEERAKGNILERFSAQQFPDLHSELNLSSLELGDSALYFCASSGAGGETQYFGPGTRLLVL.

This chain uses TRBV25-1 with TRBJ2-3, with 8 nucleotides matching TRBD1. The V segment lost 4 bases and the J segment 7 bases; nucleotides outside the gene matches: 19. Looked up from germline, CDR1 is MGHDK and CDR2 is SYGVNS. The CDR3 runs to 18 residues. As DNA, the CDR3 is TGTGCCAGCAGTGCCATGGATGGACAGGGCACAGGGGCAAATACGCAGTATTTT. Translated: CASSAMDGQGTGANTQYF.

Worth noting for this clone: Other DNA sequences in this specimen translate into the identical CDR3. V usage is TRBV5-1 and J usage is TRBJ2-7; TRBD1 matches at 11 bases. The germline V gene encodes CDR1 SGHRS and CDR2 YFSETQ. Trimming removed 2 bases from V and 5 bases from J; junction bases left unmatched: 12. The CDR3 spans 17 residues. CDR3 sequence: CASSFCPSGQGADEQYV. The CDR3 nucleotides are TGCGCCAGCAGCTTTTGTCCGTCTGGACAGGGGGCGGACGAGCAGTACGTC.

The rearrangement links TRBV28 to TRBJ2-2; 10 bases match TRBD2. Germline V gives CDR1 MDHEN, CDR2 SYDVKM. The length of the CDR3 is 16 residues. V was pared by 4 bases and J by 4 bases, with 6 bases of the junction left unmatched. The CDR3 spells CASSSLAGAGTGELFF. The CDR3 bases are TGTGCCAGCAGTTCCCTAGCGGGAGCGGGCACCGGGGAGCTGTTTTTT.

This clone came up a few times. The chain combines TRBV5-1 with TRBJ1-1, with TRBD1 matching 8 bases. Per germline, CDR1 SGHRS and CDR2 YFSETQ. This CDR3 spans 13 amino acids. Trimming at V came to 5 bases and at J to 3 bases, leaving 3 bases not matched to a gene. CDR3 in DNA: TGCGCCAGCAGGGGACAGGTCGACACTGAAGCTTTCTTT. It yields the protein CASRGQVDTEAFF.

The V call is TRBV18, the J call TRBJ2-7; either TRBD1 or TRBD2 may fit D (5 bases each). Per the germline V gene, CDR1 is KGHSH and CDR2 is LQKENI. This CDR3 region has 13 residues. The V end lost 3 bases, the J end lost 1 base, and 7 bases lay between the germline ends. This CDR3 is CASSPGVSYEQYF. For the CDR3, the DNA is TGTGCCAGCTCACCGGGGGTTTCCTACGAGCAGTACTTC.

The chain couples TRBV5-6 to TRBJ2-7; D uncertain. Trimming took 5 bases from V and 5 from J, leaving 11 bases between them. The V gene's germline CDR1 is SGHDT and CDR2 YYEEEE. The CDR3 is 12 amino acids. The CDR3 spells CASRLDVDEQYF. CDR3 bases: TGTGCCAGCAGACTGGATGTGGACGAGCAGTACTTC.

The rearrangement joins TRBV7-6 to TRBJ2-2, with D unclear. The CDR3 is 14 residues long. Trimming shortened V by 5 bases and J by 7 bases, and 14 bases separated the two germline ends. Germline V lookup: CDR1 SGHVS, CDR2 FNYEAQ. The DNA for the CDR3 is TGTGCCAGCAGCCTAACGGGTGCGAGCGGGGAGCTGTTTTTT. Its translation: CASSLTGASGELFF.

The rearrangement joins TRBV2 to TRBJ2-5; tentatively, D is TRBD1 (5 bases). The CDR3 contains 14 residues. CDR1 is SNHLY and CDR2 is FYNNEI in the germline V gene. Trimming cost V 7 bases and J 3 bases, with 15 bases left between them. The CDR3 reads CASTGQKKKETQYF. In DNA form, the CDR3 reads TGTGCCAGCACTGGACAAAAAAAGAAAGAGACCCAGTACTTC. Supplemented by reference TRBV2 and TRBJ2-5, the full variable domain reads EPEVTQTPSHQVTQMGQEVILRCVPISNHLYFYWYRQILGQKVEFLVSFYNNEISEKSEIFDDQFSVERPDGSNFTLKIRSTKLEDSAMYFCASTGQKKKETQYFGPGTRLLVL.

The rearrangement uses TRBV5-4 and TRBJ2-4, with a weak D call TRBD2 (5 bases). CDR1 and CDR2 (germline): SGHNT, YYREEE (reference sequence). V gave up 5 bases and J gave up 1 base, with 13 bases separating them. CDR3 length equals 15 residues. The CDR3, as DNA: TGTGCCAGCAGTACTCCAACGGGGGCCAAAAACATTCAGTACTTC. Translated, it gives CASSTPTGAKNIQYF.

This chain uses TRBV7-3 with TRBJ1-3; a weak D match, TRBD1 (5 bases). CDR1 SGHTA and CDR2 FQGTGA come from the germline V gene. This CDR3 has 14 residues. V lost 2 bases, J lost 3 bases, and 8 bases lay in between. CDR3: CASSLLGLGNTIYF. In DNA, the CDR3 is TGTGCCAGCAGCTTATTGGGGCTTGGAAACACCATATATTTT.

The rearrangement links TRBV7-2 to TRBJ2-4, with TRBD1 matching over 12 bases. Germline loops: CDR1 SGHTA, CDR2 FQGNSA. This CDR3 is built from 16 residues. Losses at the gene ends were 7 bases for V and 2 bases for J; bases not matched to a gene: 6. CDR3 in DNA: TGTGCCAGCACCGGGGGACAGGGGGCGTCCAAAAACATTCAGTACTTC. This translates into CASTGGQGASKNIQYF.

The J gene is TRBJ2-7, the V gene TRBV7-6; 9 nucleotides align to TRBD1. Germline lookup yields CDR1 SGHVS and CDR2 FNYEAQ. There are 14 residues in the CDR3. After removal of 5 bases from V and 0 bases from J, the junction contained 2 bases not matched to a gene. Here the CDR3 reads CASSGTGNSYEQYF. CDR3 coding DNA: TGTGCCAGCAGCGGGACAGGGAACTCCTACGAGCAGTACTTC.

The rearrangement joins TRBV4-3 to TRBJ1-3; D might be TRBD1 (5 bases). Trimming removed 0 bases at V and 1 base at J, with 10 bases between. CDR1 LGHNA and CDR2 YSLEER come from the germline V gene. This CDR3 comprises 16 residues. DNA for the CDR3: TGCGCCAGCAGCCAAGAAGCCGGGACTTCTGGAAACACCATATATTTT. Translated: CASSQEAGTSGNTIYF.

The CDR3 spells CASSLAGRYEQYF. For the CDR3, the DNA is TGCGCCAGCAGCTTGGCGGGACGCTACGAGCAGTACTTC. This sequence joins TRBV5-1 and TRBJ2-7; the D gene could be TRBD1 or TRBD2 (5 bases each). Trimming took 0 bases from V and 3 from J, leaving 7 bases between them. Germline loops: CDR1 SGHRS, CDR2 YFSETQ. The CDR3 spans 13 residues.

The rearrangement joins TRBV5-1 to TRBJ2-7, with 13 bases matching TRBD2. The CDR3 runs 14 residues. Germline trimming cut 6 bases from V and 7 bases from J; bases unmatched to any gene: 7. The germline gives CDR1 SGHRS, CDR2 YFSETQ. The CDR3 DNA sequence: TGCGCCAGCACCCCGACTAGCGGGGGGAGGGAGCAGTACTTC. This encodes CASTPTSGGREQYF.

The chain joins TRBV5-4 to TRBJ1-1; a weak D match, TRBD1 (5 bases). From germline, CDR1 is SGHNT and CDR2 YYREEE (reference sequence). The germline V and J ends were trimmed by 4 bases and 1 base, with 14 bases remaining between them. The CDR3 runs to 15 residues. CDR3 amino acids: CASSRGEQGNTEAFF. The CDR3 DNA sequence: TGTGCCAGCAGCAGGGGCGAGCAGGGGAACACTGAAGCTTTCTTT.

CDR3 coding DNA: TGTGCCTGGAGTGTCCCCAGTTTGAACACTGAAGCTTTCTTT. This encodes CAWSVPSLNTEAFF. The gene calls are TRBV30 and TRBJ1-1; no clear D gene. The CDR3 extends over 14 amino acids. CDR1 and CDR2 from the germline V gene are GTSNPN and SVGIG (reference sequence). Trimming left V 0 bases short and J 0 bases short, with 8 bases between.

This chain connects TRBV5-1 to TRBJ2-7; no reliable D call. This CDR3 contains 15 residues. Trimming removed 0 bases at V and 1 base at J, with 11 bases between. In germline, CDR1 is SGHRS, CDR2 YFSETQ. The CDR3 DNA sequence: TGCGCCAGCAGCTTGGACGGCAGAAGTTCCTACGAGCAGTACTTC. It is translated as CASSLDGRSSYEQYF.

For the CDR3, the DNA is TGCGCCAGCAGCCAACCCAGGCGGGGGAGGGGGGCAGATACGCAGTATTTT. Translated: CASSQPRRGRGADTQYF. This chain connects TRBV4-1 to TRBJ2-3, with D perhaps TRBD2 (7 bases). The V gene's germline CDR1 is MGHRA and CDR2 YSYEKL. CDR3 length equals 17 residues. Trimming removed 2 bases at V and 4 bases at J, with 19 bases between.

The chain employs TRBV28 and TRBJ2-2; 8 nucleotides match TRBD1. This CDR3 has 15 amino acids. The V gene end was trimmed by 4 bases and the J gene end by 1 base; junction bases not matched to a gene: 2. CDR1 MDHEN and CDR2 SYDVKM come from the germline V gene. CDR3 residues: CASSSGTGNTGELFF. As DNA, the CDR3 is TGTGCCAGCAGTTCCGGGACAGGGAACACCGGGGAGCTGTTTTTT.

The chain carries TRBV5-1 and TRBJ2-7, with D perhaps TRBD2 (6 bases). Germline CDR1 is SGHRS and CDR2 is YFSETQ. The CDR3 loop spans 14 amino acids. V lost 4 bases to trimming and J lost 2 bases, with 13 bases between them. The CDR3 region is CASSPLEGTYEQYV. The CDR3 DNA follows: TGCGCCAGCAGCCCCCTGGAGGGTACCTACGAGCAGTACGTC.

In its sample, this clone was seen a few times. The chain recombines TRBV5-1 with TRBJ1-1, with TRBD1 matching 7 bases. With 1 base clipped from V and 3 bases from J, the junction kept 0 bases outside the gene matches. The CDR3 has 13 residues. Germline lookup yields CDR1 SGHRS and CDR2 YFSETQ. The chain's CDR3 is CASSLTGDTEAFF. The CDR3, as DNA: TGCGCCAGCAGCTTGACAGGGGACACTGAAGCTTTCTTT.

Here the CDR3 DNA reads TGTGCCAGCAGCCAAGGAATTACTAGCGGGGGTTACGAGCAGTACTTC. It yields the protein CASSQGITSGGYEQYF. V is TRBV14 and J is TRBJ2-7; 11 bases are a match to TRBD2. Germline V gene sequence: CDR1 SGHDN, CDR2 FVKESK. The CDR3 extends over 16 amino acids. V shed 1 base, J shed 4 bases, and the junction held 6 bases outside the gene matches.

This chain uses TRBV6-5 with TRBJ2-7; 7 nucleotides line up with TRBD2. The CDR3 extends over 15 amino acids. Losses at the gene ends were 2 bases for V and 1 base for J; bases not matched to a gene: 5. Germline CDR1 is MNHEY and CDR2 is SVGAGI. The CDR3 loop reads CASSYGAGESYEQYV. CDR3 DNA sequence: TGTGCCAGCAGTTACGGGGCGGGGGAATCCTACGAGCAGTACGTC.

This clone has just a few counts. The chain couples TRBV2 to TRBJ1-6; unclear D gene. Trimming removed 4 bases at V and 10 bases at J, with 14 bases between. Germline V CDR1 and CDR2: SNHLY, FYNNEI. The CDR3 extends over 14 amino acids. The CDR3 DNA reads TGTGCCAGCAGTGTTGAGGGAGAGGAGTCACCCCTCCACTTT. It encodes CASSVEGEESPLHF.

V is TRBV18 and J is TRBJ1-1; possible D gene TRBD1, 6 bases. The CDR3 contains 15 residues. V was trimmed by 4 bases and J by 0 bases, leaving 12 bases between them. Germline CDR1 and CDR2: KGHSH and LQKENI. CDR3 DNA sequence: TGTGCCAGCTCACTTCCAGGGGCCCTGAACACTGAAGCTTTCTTT. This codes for CASSLPGALNTEAFF.

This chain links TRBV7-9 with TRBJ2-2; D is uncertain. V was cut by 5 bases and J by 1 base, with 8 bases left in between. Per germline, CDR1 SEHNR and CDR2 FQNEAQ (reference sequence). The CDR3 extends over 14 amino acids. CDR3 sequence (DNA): TGTGCCAGCAGCCGACGGTGGAACACCGGGGAGCTGTTTTTT. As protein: CASSRRWNTGELFF. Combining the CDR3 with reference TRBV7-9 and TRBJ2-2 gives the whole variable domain DTGVSQNPRHKITKRGQNVTFRCDPISEHNRLYWYRQTLGQGPEFLTYFQNEAQLEKSRLLSDRFSAERPKGSFSTLEIQRTEQGDSAMYLCASSRRWNTGELFFGEGSRLTVL.

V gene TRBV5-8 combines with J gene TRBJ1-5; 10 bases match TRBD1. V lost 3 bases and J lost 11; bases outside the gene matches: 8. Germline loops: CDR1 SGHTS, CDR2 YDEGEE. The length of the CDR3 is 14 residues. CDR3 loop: CASSWDRGTSAQHF. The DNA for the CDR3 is TGTGCCAGCAGCTGGGACAGGGGTACTTCGGCCCAGCATTTT. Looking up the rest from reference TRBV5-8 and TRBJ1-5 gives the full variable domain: EAGVTQSPTHLIKTRGQQATLRCSPISGHTSVYWYQQALGLGLQFLLWYDEGEERNRGNFPPRFSGRQFPNYSSELNVNALELEDSALYLCASSWDRGTSAQHFGDGTRLSIL.